Below, 6 T cell receptor beta chains from the same sample are listed, as sequenced in a study of T cells in localized non-small cell lung cancer. Assay: immunoSEQ multiplex PCR; the TCRdb copy retains only in-frame clones and omits some. The sample records 1,600 or so clones, about 25% being singletons. The sample here was normal lung tissue next to the tumor, taken before any cancer treatment. The receptors stem from a male donor aged 60 or older with stage II lung adenocarcinoma.

This clone was recorded once. V and J are TRBV18 and TRBJ1-2, with no clear D. Germline assignment: CDR1 KGHSH and CDR2 LQKENI. This CDR3 contains 12 residues. Between the trimmed V and J ends, which lost 3 bases and 7 bases, there was a span of 9 bases. CDR3 coding DNA: TGTGCCAGCTCACCGGAGGGATTTGGCTACACCTTC. This gives the protein CASSPEGFGYTF.

This CDR3 reads CASSLAGEGAWDEQFF. CDR3 sequence (DNA): TGCGCCAGCAGCTTGGCCGGAGAGGGGGCTTGGGATGAGCAGTTCTTC. The rearrangement uses TRBV5-1 and TRBJ2-1; 7 nucleotides match TRBD1. CDR3 length equals 16 residues. V dropped 0 bases and J dropped 8; count of bases not matched to a gene: 11. Germline V gene sequence: CDR1 SGHRS, CDR2 YFSETQ.

This clone has only a few counts. The DNA for the CDR3 is TGTGCCAGCAGTTACTCAAAAAGTAGGACCACCTCTGGGGCCAACGTCCTGACTTTC. Translation gives CASSYSKSRTTSGANVLTF. The chain joins TRBV6-8 to TRBJ2-6; no reliable D call. Trimming removed 0 bases from V and 0 bases from J, with 15 bases in between. Germline CDR1 and CDR2: MNHGY and SAAAGT. The CDR3 totals 19 residues.

This chain uses TRBV7-2 with TRBJ2-1, with 11 bases identical to TRBD1. Germline trimming cut 6 bases from V and 6 bases from J; bases unmatched to any gene: 1. CDR3 length equals 13 residues. Germline-derived CDR1 and CDR2 are SGHTA and FQGNSA. Written as DNA, the CDR3 is TGTGCCAGCAGAGGGACAGGGGGCAATGAGCAGTTCTTC. Protein sequence: CASRGTGGNEQFF.

J is TRBJ1-1 and V is TRBV6-8; TRBD1 is a possible D gene (6 bases). The CDR3 runs 16 residues. V was clipped by 0 bases and J by 2 bases, with 13 bases between them. CDR1 MNHGY and CDR2 SAAAGT come from the germline V gene. The CDR3 here is CASSYSPQGQNTEAFF. CDR3 sequence (DNA): TGTGCCAGCAGTTACTCCCCCCAGGGGCAAAACACTGAAGCTTTCTTT.

By share, this clone counts as large. The chain is built from TRBV11-3 and TRBJ2-2; a weak D match, TRBD1 (6 bases). CDR1 SGHNT and CDR2 YENEEA come from the germline V gene. The CDR3 spans 14 residues. V dropped 3 bases and J dropped 2 bases, with 7 bases sitting between them. The CDR3: CASSLDRNTGELFF. The CDR3 nucleotides are TGTGCCAGCAGCTTGGACAGAAACACCGGGGAGCTGTTTTTT.